Sequencing of this T cell receptor beta chain was carried out in a study of CXCR3-negative and CXCR3-positive naive CD8 T cells. Preparation of TRB cDNA libraries relied on 5' RACE carrying UMI labels. Reanalyzing the 5' RACE reads, TCRdb keeps one entry per CDR3 protein, without DNA. Recorded here are some 7,400 distinct CDR3 sequences; the top ten clones represent less than 2%. The germline gives CDR1 SQVTM, CDR2 ANQGSEA. The CDR3 loop spans 14 amino acids. This TCR was recovered from a human donor in good health. Some clones in this sample may be carry-over from other donors' samples. Sequencing was done on a sample of naive CXCR3- CD8+ T cells from blood. This sample's subset: CD45RO-CCR7+CD27+CD95- naive CD8+ T cells lacking CXCR3 (TNR3-). The rearrangement links TRBV29-1 to TRBJ2-2. CDR3 protein: CSVERLADTGELFF.